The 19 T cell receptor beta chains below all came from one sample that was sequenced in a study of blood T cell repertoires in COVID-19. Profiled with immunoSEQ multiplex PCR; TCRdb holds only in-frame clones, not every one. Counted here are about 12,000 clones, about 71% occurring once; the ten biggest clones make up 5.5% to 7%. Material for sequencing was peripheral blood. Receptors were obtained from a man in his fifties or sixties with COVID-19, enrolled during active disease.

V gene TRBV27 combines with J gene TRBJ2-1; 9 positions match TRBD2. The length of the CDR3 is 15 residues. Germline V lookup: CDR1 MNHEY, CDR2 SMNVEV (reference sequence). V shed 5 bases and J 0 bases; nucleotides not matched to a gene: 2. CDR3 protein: CASSQTSGSYNEQFF. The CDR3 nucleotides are TGTGCCAGCAGTCAGACTAGCGGCTCCTACAATGAGCAGTTCTTC.

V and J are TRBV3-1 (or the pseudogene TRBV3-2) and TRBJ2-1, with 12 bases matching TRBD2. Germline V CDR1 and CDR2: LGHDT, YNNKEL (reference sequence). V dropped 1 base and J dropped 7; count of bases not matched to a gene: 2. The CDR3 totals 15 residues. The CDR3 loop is CASSQASGGGNEQFF. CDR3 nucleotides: TGTGCCAGCAGCCAAGCTAGCGGGGGGGGGAATGAGCAGTTCTTC.

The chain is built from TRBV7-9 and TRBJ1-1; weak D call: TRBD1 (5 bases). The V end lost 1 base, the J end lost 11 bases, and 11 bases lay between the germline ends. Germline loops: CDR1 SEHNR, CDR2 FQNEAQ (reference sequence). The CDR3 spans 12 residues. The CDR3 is CASSLEAGRAFF. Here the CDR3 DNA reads TGTGCCAGCAGCTTAGAGGCAGGGCGCGCTTTCTTT.

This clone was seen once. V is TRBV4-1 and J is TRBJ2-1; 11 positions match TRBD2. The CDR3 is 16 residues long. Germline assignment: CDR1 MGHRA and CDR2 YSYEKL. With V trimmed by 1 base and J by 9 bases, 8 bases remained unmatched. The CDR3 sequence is CASSQAVAGGRREQFF. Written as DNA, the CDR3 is TGCGCCAGCAGCCAAGCAGTAGCGGGGGGGCGTCGTGAGCAGTTCTTC.

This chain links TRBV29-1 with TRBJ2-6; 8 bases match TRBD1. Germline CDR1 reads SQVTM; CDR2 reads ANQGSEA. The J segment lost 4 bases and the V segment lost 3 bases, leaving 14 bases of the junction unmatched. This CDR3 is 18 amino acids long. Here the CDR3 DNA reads TGCAGCGTTGAGCTCCGGGACAGGCTTTTTCCCGGGGCCAACGTCCTGACTTTC. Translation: CSVELRDRLFPGANVLTF.

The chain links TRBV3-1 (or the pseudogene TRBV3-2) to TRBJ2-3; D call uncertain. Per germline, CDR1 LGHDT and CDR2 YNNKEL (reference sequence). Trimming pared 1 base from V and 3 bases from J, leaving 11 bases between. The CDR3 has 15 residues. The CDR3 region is CASSQGLTTTDTQYF. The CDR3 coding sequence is TGTGCCAGCAGCCAAGGTCTCACTACAACAGATACGCAGTATTTT.

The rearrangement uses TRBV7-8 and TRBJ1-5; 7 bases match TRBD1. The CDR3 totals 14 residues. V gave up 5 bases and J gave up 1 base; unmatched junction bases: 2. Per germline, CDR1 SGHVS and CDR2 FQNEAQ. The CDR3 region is CASSPRGSNQPQHF. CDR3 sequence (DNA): TGTGCCAGCAGCCCCAGGGGGAGCAATCAGCCCCAGCATTTT.

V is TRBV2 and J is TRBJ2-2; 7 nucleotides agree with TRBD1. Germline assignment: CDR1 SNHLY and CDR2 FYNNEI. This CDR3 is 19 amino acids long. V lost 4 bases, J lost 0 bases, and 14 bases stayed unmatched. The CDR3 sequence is CASSALILRDRSNTGELFF. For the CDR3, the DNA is TGTGCCAGCAGTGCCTTAATACTTCGGGACAGATCGAACACCGGGGAGCTGTTTTTT.

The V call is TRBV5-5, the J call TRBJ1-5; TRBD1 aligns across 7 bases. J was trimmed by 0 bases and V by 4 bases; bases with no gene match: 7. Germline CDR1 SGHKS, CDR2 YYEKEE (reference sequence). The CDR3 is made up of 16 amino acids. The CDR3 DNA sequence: TGTGCCAGCAGCGAGGGGACAGCCTATAGCAATCAGCCCCAGCATTTT. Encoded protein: CASSEGTAYSNQPQHF.

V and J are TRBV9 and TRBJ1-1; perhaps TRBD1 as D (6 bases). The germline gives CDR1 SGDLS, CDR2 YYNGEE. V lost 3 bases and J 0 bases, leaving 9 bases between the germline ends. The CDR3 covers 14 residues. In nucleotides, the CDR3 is TGTGCCAGCAGCGATGGACAGCTGAACACTGAAGCTTTCTTT. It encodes CASSDGQLNTEAFF.

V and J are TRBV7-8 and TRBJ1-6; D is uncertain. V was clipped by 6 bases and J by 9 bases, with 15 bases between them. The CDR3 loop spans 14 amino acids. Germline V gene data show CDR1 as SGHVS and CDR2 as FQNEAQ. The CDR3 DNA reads TGTGCCAGCAGACTGGGAGGGCCTGGTTCACCCCTCCACTTT. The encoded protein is CASRLGGPGSPLHF. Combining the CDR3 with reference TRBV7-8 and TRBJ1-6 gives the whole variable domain GAGVSQSPRYKVAKRGQDVALRCDPISGHVSLFWYQQALGQGPEFLTYFQNEAQLDKSGLPSDRFFAERPEGSVSTLKIQRTQQEDSAVYLCASRLGGPGSPLHFGNGTRLTVT.

The CDR3 reads CATSRAGTATDEQFF. CDR3 coding DNA: TGTGCCACCAGCAGAGCCGGGACAGCTACAGATGAGCAGTTCTTC. The chain combines TRBV15 with TRBJ2-1; 7 nucleotides agree with TRBD1. The ends lost 1 base at V and 8 bases at J; junction bases unmatched: 8. This CDR3 spans 15 amino acids. Germline loops: CDR1 LNHNV, CDR2 YYDKDF (reference sequence).

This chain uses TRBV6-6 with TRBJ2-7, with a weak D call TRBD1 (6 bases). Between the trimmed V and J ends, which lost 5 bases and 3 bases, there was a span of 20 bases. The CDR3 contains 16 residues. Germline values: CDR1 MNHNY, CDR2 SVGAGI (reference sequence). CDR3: CASSTRNRVHLYEQYF. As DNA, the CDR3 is TGTGCCAGCAGTACCCGAAACAGGGTTCATCTCTACGAGCAGTACTTC.

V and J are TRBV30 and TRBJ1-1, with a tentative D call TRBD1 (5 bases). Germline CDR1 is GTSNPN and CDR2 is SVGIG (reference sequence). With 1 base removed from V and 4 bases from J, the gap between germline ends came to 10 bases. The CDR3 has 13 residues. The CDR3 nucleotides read TGTGCCTGGAGTGCCGACAGTTTCACTGAAGCTTTCTTT. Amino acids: CAWSADSFTEAFF.

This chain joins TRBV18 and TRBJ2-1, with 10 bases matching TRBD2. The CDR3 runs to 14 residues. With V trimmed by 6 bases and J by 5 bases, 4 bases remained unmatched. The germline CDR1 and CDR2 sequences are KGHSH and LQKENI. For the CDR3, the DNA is TGTGCCAGCTCCGGACTAGCGGTCGACAATGAGCAGTTCTTC. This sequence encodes CASSGLAVDNEQFF.

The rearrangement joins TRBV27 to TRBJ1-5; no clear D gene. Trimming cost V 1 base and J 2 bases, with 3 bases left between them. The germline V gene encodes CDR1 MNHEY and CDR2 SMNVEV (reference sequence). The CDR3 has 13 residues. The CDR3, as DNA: TGTGCCAGCAGTTTATTAGGCAATCAGCCCCAGCATTTT. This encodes CASSLLGNQPQHF.

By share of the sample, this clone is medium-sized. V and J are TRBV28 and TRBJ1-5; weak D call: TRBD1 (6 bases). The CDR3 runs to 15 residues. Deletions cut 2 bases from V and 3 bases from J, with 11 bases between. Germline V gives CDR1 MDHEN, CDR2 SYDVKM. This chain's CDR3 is CASSLPQGYNQPQHF. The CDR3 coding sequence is TGTGCCAGCAGTTTACCACAGGGTTACAATCAGCCCCAGCATTTT.

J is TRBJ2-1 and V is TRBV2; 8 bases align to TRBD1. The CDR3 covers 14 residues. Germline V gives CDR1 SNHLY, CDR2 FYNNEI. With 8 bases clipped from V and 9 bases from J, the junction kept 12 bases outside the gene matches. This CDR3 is CASCRQDRVGEQFF. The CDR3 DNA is TGTGCCAGCTGCCGACAGGACAGGGTCGGTGAGCAGTTCTTC.

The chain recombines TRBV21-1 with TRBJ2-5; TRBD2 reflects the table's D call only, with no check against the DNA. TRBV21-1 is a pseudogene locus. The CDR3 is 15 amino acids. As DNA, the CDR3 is TGTGCCAGCAGCAAAGCTTCGGGGTTTCAAGAGACCCAGTACTTC. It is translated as CASSKASGFQETQYF.